The subject of this entry is one TCR beta chain. V lost 0 bases to trimming and J lost 8 bases, with 7 bases between them. There are 12 residues in the CDR3. Germline values: CDR1 SNHLY, CDR2 FYNNEI. These data belong to a study of control samples from healthy donors and cancer patients. The data were produced by immunoSEQ multiplex PCR, yet TCRdb's version contains in-frame clones alone and is incomplete. The sample includes 120,000 or so clones, 75% to 95% seen only once; the top ten take roughly 8.7%. The V and J genes are TRBV2 and TRBJ1-2; D remains unclear. The source is a young man in good health. The sample consisted of blood. The CDR3 loop reads CASSEAYVGYTF. In DNA form, the CDR3 reads TGTGCCAGCAGTGAAGCGTACGTCGGCTACACCTTC. Supplemented by reference TRBV2 and TRBJ1-2, the full variable domain reads EPEVTQTPSHQVTQMGQEVILRCVPISNHLYFYWYRQILGQKVEFLVSFYNNEISEKSEIFDDQFSVERPDGSNFTLKIRSTKLEDSAMYFCASSEAYVGYTFGSGTRLTVV.